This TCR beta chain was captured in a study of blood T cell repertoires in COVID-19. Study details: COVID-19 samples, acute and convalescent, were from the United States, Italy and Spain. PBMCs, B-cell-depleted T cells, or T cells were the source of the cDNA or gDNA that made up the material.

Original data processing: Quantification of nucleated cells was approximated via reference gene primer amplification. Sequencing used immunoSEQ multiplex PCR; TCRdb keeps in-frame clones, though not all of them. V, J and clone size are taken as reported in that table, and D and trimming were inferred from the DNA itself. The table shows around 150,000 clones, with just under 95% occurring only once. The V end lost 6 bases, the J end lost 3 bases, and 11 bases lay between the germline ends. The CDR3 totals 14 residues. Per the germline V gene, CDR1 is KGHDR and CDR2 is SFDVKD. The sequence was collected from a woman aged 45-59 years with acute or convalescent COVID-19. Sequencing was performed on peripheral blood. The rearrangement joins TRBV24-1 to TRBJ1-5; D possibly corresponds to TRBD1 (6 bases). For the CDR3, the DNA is TGTGCCACCAGTTTAACAGGGACCAATCAGCCCCAGCATTTT. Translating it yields CATSLTGTNQPQHF.